These T cell receptor beta chains were read from a single sample in a study of blood T cell repertoires in COVID-19. This table comes from immunoSEQ multiplex PCR, and its TCRdb copy is limited to in-frame clones, with some not included. The sample holds 180,000 or so clones, 82% seen once. Specimen: PBMCs or T cells enriched from blood (not recorded which). These receptors were taken from a middle-aged man who had recovered from COVID-19. The CDR3 runs from the conserved cysteine through the conserved F or W. Each record gives: D gene, V gene, clone size, J gene, CDR3 DNA, CDR3 protein. A D gene is named only where the DNA matches it firmly. Size values are once, few and many counts, or a class for expanded clones, and some rows have none.

D: NA; V: TRBV19; size: NA; J: TRBJ2-7; DNA: TGTGCCAGTAGTGGCCAACAGGCCTACGAGCAGTACTTC; CDR3: CASSGQQAYEQYF
D: TRBD1; V: TRBV19; size: NA; J: TRBJ2-2; DNA: TGTGCCAGTAGGGTGGGACAGGGGGGCTCCGGGGAGCTATTTTTT; CDR3: CASRVGQGGSGELFF
D: TRBD1; V: TRBV19; size: NA; J: TRBJ1-3; DNA: TGTGCCAGTACCAATACAGGGGTCTCTGGAAACACCATATATTTT; CDR3: CASTNTGVSGNTIYF
D: TRBD1; V: TRBV18; size: NA; J: TRBJ2-7; DNA: TGTGCCAGCTCACCACCGGGACAGGAAACGGGCGAGCAGTACTTC; CDR3: CASSPPGQETGEQYF
D: TRBD1; V: TRBV2; size: NA; J: TRBJ1-5; DNA: TGTGCCAGCAGTGAAGCAGGACAGGGCATCAATCAGCCCCAGCATTTT; CDR3: CASSEAGQGINQPQHF
D: TRBD1; V: TRBV19; size: NA; J: TRBJ1-1; DNA: TGTGCCAGTAGTAGGGGCAGGGGGCTGGCGAACACTGAAGCTTTCTTT; CDR3: CASSRGRGLANTEAFF
D: NA; V: TRBV24-1; size: NA; J: TRBJ2-5; DNA: TGTGCCACCAGTGGAGGGGACTCGACAAAGACCCAGTACTTC; CDR3: CATSGGDSTKTQYF
D: NA; V: TRBV19; size: NA; J: TRBJ2-3; DNA: TGTGCCAGTAGTATCCAAGTCGGTACGCAGTATTTT; CDR3: CASSIQVGTQYF
D: TRBD2; V: TRBV6-5; size: NA; J: TRBJ2-3; DNA: TGTGCCAGCAGTCAGATAGCGGGAGCGGGAGATACGCAGTATTTT; CDR3: CASSQIAGAGDTQYF
D: NA; V: TRBV4-1; size: NA; J: TRBJ1-2; DNA: TGCGCCAGCAGCCAAGAAATAGGGGACTATGGCTACACCTTC; CDR3: CASSQEIGDYGYTF
D: TRBD1; V: TRBV6-5; size: once; J: TRBJ1-6; DNA: TGTGCCAGCCTCGGGACAGGGGGTAATAATTCACCCCTCCACTTT; CDR3: CASLGTGGNNSPLHF
D: TRBD2; V: TRBV19; size: NA; J: TRBJ2-2; DNA: TGTGCCAGTACCTCCTCGTCGGGGGGGAAGAACACCGGGGAGCTGTTTTTT; CDR3: CASTSSSGGKNTGELFF
D: NA; V: TRBV3-1/TRBV3-2; size: NA; J: TRBJ1-2; DNA: TGTGCCAGCAGCGGACTGGAGGGTTGGTATGGCTACACCTTC; CDR3: CASSGLEGWYGYTF